Each of the 9 T cell receptor beta chains below was sequenced from the same sample in a study of shared clonotypes between healthy human individuals. CD45RO-negative CD8 cells positively selected for CCR7 made up the naive population, which excluded terminally differentiated effector memory CD45RA+ cells. Libraries were prepared by immunoSEQ multiplex PCR; TCRdb keeps only in-frame clonotypes and omits some of them. The top ten hold around 0.11% of the sample, which has roughly 590,000 clones, over 95% seen once. What was sequenced was naive CD8+ T cells sorted from blood. The receptor set was obtained from a woman in her twenties or thirties in good health.

This clone came up once. The V and J genes are TRBV27 and TRBJ1-1; 8 nucleotides agree with TRBD1. CDR1 and CDR2 (germline): MNHEY, SMNVEV (reference sequence). Trimming removed 1 base from V and 7 bases from J; junction bases left unmatched: 14. CDR3 length equals 17 residues. DNA of the CDR3: TGTGCCAGCAGTTTATTGGTTGCAGGGGGCCGGTCTTATGAAGCTTTCTTT. It specifies CASSLLVAGGRSYEAFF.

The J gene is TRBJ2-3, the V gene TRBV5-1; D gene uncertain. CDR3 size: 14 residues. V gave up 4 bases and J gave up 2 bases, with 11 bases separating them. In germline, CDR1 is SGHRS, CDR2 YFSETQ. The CDR3 reads CASSVSPDTDTQYF. The CDR3 nucleotides read TGCGCCAGCAGCGTTTCCCCGGACACAGATACGCAGTATTTT. The full variable domain, rest sourced from reference TRBV5-1 and TRBJ2-3, is KAGVTQTPRYLIKTRGQQVTLSCSPISGHRSVSWYQQTPGQGLQFLFEYFSETQRNKGNFPGRFSGRQFSNSRSEMNVSTLELGDSALYLCASSVSPDTDTQYFGPGTRLTVL.

This clone has only one observation. The chain uses TRBV6-5 and TRBJ2-5, with D tentatively TRBD2 (6 bases). Germline V CDR1 and CDR2: MNHEY, SVGAGI. The CDR3 is made up of 14 amino acids. With 2 bases removed from V and 3 bases from J, the gap between germline ends came to 10 bases. In DNA form, the CDR3 reads TGTGCCAGCAGTTACGGGTCGGGAGAAGAGACCCAGTACTTC. Its protein product is CASSYGSGEETQYF.

V usage is TRBV19 and J usage is TRBJ2-1, with 10 bases aligning to TRBD2. CDR1 is LNHDA, CDR2 SQIVND, per germline (reference sequence). The CDR3 runs to 16 residues. The V segment lost 3 bases and the J segment 5 bases; nucleotides outside the gene matches: 7. CDR3: CASSISRLAGNNEQFF. The CDR3 nucleotides are TGTGCCAGTAGTATCTCCCGACTAGCGGGCAACAATGAGCAGTTCTTC.

The chain employs TRBV19 and TRBJ1-5; possible D gene TRBD1, 6 bases. Germline-derived CDR1 and CDR2 are LNHDA and SQIVND (reference sequence). The V and J ends lost 10 bases and 6 bases respectively, with 16 bases between them. This CDR3 is 13 amino acids long. DNA of the CDR3: TGTGCCAACAAAGGGGGGGTTGGTCAGCCCCAGCATTTT. This codes for CANKGGVGQPQHF.

V usage is TRBV6-1 and J usage is TRBJ2-7; D ambiguous. The length of the CDR3 is 13 residues. V gave up 2 bases and J gave up 8 bases, with 13 bases separating them. The V gene's germline CDR1 is MNHNS and CDR2 SASEGT. The CDR3 DNA reads TGTGCCAGCAGTGAATTAAGGGATGGTAAGCAGTACTTC. Its protein product is CASSELRDGKQYF.

Notes on this clone: Relative to the germline gene, one junction end is altered; a read error may explain this. This sample also contains other DNA sequences that code for the same CDR3. V gene TRBV7-9 combines with J gene TRBJ2-2; D might be TRBD1 (6 bases). The CDR3 extends over 14 amino acids. CDR1 is SEHNR, CDR2 FQNEAQ, per germline (reference sequence). The CDR3 coding sequence is TGTGCCAGCAGCCTAGCAGGGGACACCGGGGAGCTGTTTTTT. It specifies CASSLAGDTGELFF. The full variable domain, rest sourced from reference TRBV7-9 and TRBJ2-2, is DTGVSQNPRHKITKRGQNVTFRCDPISEHNRLYWYRQTLGQGPEFLTYFQNEAQLEKSRLLSDRFSAERPKGSFSTLEIQRTEQGDSAMYLCASSLAGDTGELFFGEGSRLTVL.

The chain combines TRBV11-2 with TRBJ1-4; unclear D gene. The V gene lost 8 bases and the J gene lost 0 bases, with 16 bases spanning the gap. CDR1 and CDR2 (germline): SGHAT, FQNNGV. The CDR3 extends over 16 amino acids. The CDR3 DNA is TGTGCCAGCGCCACAGCCGATTATGCAACTAATGAAAAACTGTTTTTT. Its protein is CASATADYATNEKLFF.

Comment on this clone: Other DNA sequences in this sample translate to the same CDR3. V and J are TRBV6-1 and TRBJ2-1, with unresolved D. The CDR3 is 15 residues long. Deletions cut 3 bases from V and 1 base from J, with 10 bases between. Germline CDR1 MNHNS, CDR2 SASEGT. The CDR3: CASSEDPGSYNEQFF. In nucleotides, the CDR3 is TGTGCCAGCAGTGAGGACCCAGGTTCCTACAATGAGCAGTTCTTC.